This T cell receptor beta chain was captured in a study of CD8 T cells in ankylosing spondylitis. Remarks on this clonotype: Its antigen is not identified.

Study results and caveats: In reactive arthritis synovial fluid and blood, some motif variants had been reported before. Significant enrichment of disease-linked clones was reportedly seen in matched ankylosing spondylitis synovial fluid. Those disease-linked clones were CD8+; they were also relatively rare in peripheral blood. Blood of patients with ankylosing spondylitis appeared to be characterized by a TCR beta motif of eight highly homologous variants.

Each TCR beta library was made by quantitative 5'-RACE that incorporated molecular barcodes. TCRdb recomputed calls from the 5' RACE reads with MiXCR, one row per CDR3 protein. Of a few hundred thousand distinct CDR3 sequences listed, around 20% are singletons. The TCR sequence derives from a male donor with ankylosing spondylitis. Sequencing was carried out using blood, either unsorted or a sorted T cell fraction (not recorded which).

The DNA of the CDR3 is TGCAGTGCCCGTCGACAGGGGACCTACGAGCAGTACTTC. It encodes CSARRQGTYEQYF. The chain is built from TRBV20-1 and TRBJ2-7, with 8 positions matching TRBD1. The V gene end was trimmed by 6 bases and the J gene end by 2 bases; junction bases not matched to a gene: 6. The CDR3 length is 13 residues. CDR1 and CDR2 (germline): DFQATT, SNEGSKA (reference sequence).